This T cell receptor (beta chain) was documented in a study of blood T cell repertoires in COVID-19 (dated by TCRdb to between 2020 and 2021). About the full investigation: The collaborator samples originated in the United States, Italy and Spain and spanned the acute and convalescent phases of COVID-19. The prospective study material was composed of cDNA or gDNA derived from T cells, B-cell-depleted T cells, or PBMCs. The dataset comprised deeply sampled blood TCRbeta repertoires from subjects exposed to, actively infected with, or recovered from COVID-19. A freely available public database, intended as a resource for researchers studying the immune response to SARS-CoV-2, is where the repertoires were released. The samples were drawn from two sources: the first 160 participants of the ongoing ImmuneRACE study, and approximately 1,300 subjects contributed by 6 global collaborators. Sample metadata almost always included a de-identified subject ID, COVID-19 status, age in years and sex. HLA class I and class II types, where available, came from metadata supplied by the sample provider rather than from assay-based typing.

Participants in the prospective study were enrolled through a virtual design, were aged roughly 18 to 100 years, and lived in approximately 25 United States geographic areas. To assign participants to cohorts, the prospective study relied on clinical history that participants themselves reported in a screening survey and a study questionnaire. Exposed participants had been in contact with someone with a PCR-confirmed or clinician-diagnosed COVID-19 case within 2 weeks of study entry. Each participant in the prospective study had whole blood, serum and a nasopharyngeal or oropharyngeal swab collected by mobile phlebotomists. Participants in the prospective study had the option to provide additional blood draws and questionnaires over a 2-month period. Prospective study blood samples were shipped either frozen or at room temperature before DNA extraction. With respect to this clone: Its antigen is currently not known. Qualities for individual bases were not recorded, and no much larger clone is one base off.

TCRbeta CDR3 regions were amplified from genomic DNA using the immunoSEQ Assay, a bias-controlled multiplex PCR. Regarding the original processing steps: The number of nucleated cells in each sample was estimated from the amplification of reference gene primers within the assay. To quantify the absolute abundance of each unique TCRbeta CDR3 rearrangement, sequence reads were collapsed and filtered. For each sample, productive Simpson clonality was calculated by taking the square root of Simpson's diversity index across productive rearrangements. The table comes from immuneACCESS by way of TCRdb, which keeps in-frame sequences with V and J called. Part of the clones is missing from these tables; in studies checked, under half for an unresolved V gene and the rest for unknown reasons. Clonal size and the V and J genes are those of that table, whereas D and trimming came from the DNA. The sample yields some 360,000 clones; about nine tenths were counted once. Approximately 1% of the sample belongs to the ten largest clones.

Overall study results and their limits: How much clinical and demographic metadata was included differed by source and by participant, and the metadata was provided uncurated.

Material: PBMCs or T cells enriched from blood (not recorded which). The TCR comes from a woman in her twenties or thirties who had been exposed to COVID-19.

The DNA sequence is given as TGTGCCAGTAGTATAGTGAGGGACAACAGAATTCAGTACTTC. Protein translation: CASSIVRDNRIQYF. Here the chain combines TRBV19 and TRBJ2-4, and possibly TRBD1, on 6 matching bases. V is clipped by 1 base and J by 10 bases, and the sequence between their germline boundaries is 14 bases long. The germline V gene (reference sequence) yields LNHDA for CDR1 and SQIVND for CDR2. The CDR3 runs 14 amino acids, cysteine and phenylalanine included. Only the CDR3 DNA stays, 42 bases, in frame from base 1. Extended through the reference TRBV19 and TRBJ2-4 proteins, this CDR3 yields the full variable domain: DGGITQSPKYLFRKEGQNVTLSCEQNLNHDAMYWYRQDPGQGLRLIYYSQIVNDFQKGDIAEGYSVSREKKESFPLTVTSAQKNPTAFYLCASSIVRDNRIQYFGAGTRLSVL.